This entry concerns a single T cell receptor beta chain. The record originates from a study of human T cells and chemical hapten exposure. TCRdb re-called the RACE reads through MiXCR, storing one row per CDR3 protein. The sample holds tens of thousands of distinct CDR3 sequences, approximately 32% seen once. Germline V gives CDR1 SGDLS, CDR2 YYNGEE. CDR3 length: 13 residues. J gave up 10 bases and V 0 bases, and 4 bases lay outside the gene matches. The time point denotes: patch test 1, 2 weeks after DPC sensitization. Treatment given: therapeutic diphenylcyclopropenone sensitization with weekly scalp DPC.

Sequencing was performed on whole blood, taken in connection with sensitization to the hapten diphenylcyclopropenone (DPC). The chain carries TRBV9 and TRBJ2-1; 7 positions match TRBD2. The receptor's source is a middle-aged man with alopecia areata. Some clones in this sample may be carry-over from other donors' samples. The CDR3, as DNA: TGTGCCAGCAGCGTAGTCCTCGGGGGGGAGCAGTTCTTC. It codes for CASSVVLGGEQFF.